The next 24 T cell receptor beta chains were all read from a single sample in a study of T cells after yellow fever vaccination. TCRdb re-called the 5' RACE reads with MiXCR, one entry per CDR3 protein. This repertoire shows approximately 330,000 distinct CDR3 sequences, over 4% found once; its top ten account for roughly 24%. Sequences were derived from PBMCs, sampled 5 days after the yellow fever booster vaccination. Receptors were obtained from a man aged 18 to 29 who received the YFV17D yellow fever vaccine.

This clonotype was seen more than once but under ten times. CDR3 in DNA: TGCGCCAGCAGCGTCGACAGTGGGACAGATACGCAGTATTTT. It yields the protein CASSVDSGTDTQYF. The chain employs TRBV5-1 and TRBJ2-3; possible D gene TRBD1, 5 bases. CDR1 and CDR2 from the germline V gene are SGHRS and YFSETQ. V was trimmed by 4 bases and J by 3 bases, leaving 12 bases between them. The CDR3 spans 14 residues.

The chain joins TRBV20-1 to TRBJ2-2, with TRBD2 as a possible D gene (6 bases). The CDR3 loop spans 13 amino acids. Germline V gives CDR1 DFQATT, CDR2 SNEGSKA (reference sequence). The V gene lost 1 base and the J gene lost 5 bases, with 8 bases spanning the gap. The CDR3 DNA is TGCAGTGCTAGAGCCGGGGGAACCGGGGAGCTGTTTTTT. It codes for CSARAGGTGELFF.

The table lists this clonotype with a few counts. V and J are TRBV13 and TRBJ1-1; D is uncertain. Germline V gene lookup returns CDR1 PRHDT and CDR2 FYEKMQ (reference sequence). Between the trimmed V and J ends, which lost 2 bases and 5 bases, there was a span of 15 bases. This CDR3 contains 15 residues. The CDR3 coding sequence is TGTGCCAGCAGCTTAATGAAGGTTCAATCGACTGAAGCTTTCTTT. As protein: CASSLMKVQSTEAFF. The variable domain in full, with the rest retrieved from reference TRBV13 and TRBJ1-1, is AAGVIQSPRHLIKEKRETATLKCYPIPRHDTVYWYQQGPGQDPQFLISFYEKMQSDKGSIPDRFSAQQFSDYHSELNMSSLELGDSALYFCASSLMKVQSTEAFFGQGTRLTVV.

The V and J genes are TRBV5-1 and TRBJ2-5; D unresolved. Trimming took 1 base from V and 2 from J, leaving 27 bases between them. This CDR3 region has 20 residues. Germline V gene data show CDR1 as SGHRS and CDR2 as YFSETQ. The CDR3: CASSLNPPRFDGDRQETQYF. The CDR3 DNA follows: TGCGCCAGCAGCTTGAACCCCCCACGATTCGACGGTGATCGACAAGAGACCCAGTACTTC.

This rearrangement joins TRBV7-9 to TRBJ1-2; TRBD1 matches 9 bases. Per the germline V gene, CDR1 is SEHNR and CDR2 is FQNEAQ (reference sequence). The CDR3 consists of 12 residues. J was trimmed by 8 bases and V by 5 bases; bases with no gene match: 3. CDR3 coding DNA: TGTGCCAGCAGCACAGGGGGCCGGGGCTACACCTTC. Protein: CASSTGGRGYTF.

The table lists this clonotype with many counts. This sequence joins TRBV20-1 and TRBJ2-5; 10 bases agree with TRBD1. This CDR3 is 13 amino acids long. The J segment lost 3 bases and the V segment lost 5 bases, leaving 3 bases of the junction unmatched. CDR1 and CDR2 (germline): DFQATT, SNEGSKA (reference sequence). DNA for the CDR3: TGCAGTGCTCAGACAGGGGGCGAAGAGACCCAGTACTTC. This encodes CSAQTGGEETQYF.

V and J are TRBV10-3 and TRBJ2-5; TRBD1 matches at 8 bases. Germline V CDR1 and CDR2: ENHRY, SYGVKD. After removal of 4 bases from V and 4 bases from J, the junction contained 5 bases not matched to a gene. The CDR3 totals 14 residues. This CDR3 is CAISGIQGGETQYF. DNA of the CDR3: TGTGCCATCAGTGGCATACAGGGGGGAGAGACCCAGTACTTC.

The J gene is TRBJ2-7, the V gene TRBV19; D call uncertain. Germline V lookup: CDR1 LNHDA, CDR2 SQIVND (reference sequence). The CDR3 is 12 residues long. Trimming took 3 bases from V and 3 from J, leaving 6 bases between them. This CDR3 reads CASSIGGYEQYF. CDR3 DNA: TGTGCCAGTAGTATTGGCGGCTACGAGCAGTACTTC.

CDR3 coding DNA: TGTGCCAGTAGTATAGAGTCGTCAGGGATCGGTAGCCAGCCCCAGCATTTT. Amino acid sequence: CASSIESSGIGSQPQHF. The chain joins TRBV19 to TRBJ1-5, with a weak D call TRBD1 (5 bases). The CDR3 has 17 residues. The V end was cut by 0 bases, the J end by 7 bases, with 19 bases between. The germline V gene has CDR1 LNHDA and CDR2 SQIVND (reference sequence). The entire variable domain, with the rest obtained from reference TRBV19 and TRBJ1-5, is as follows: DGGITQSPKYLFRKEGQNVTLSCEQNLNHDAMYWYRQDPGQGLRLIYYSQIVNDFQKGDIAEGYSVSREKKESFPLTVTSAQKNPTAFYLCASSIESSGIGSQPQHFGDGTRLSIL.

The chain uses TRBV20-1 and TRBJ1-4; D unresolved. Trimming cost V 3 bases and J 7 bases, with 18 bases left between them. Per the germline V gene, CDR1 is DFQATT and CDR2 is SNEGSKA (reference sequence). The CDR3 is 15 residues long. CDR3 residues: CSARGHTRVREKLFF. The CDR3 nucleotides read TGCAGTGCTAGGGGCCACACGAGGGTACGTGAAAAACTGTTTTTT.

The chain links TRBV18 to TRBJ2-3, with D unclear. V gave up 2 bases and J gave up 2 bases, with 14 bases separating them. Germline CDR1 and CDR2: KGHSH and LQKENI. The CDR3 covers 16 residues. CDR3 region: CASSPSLVSTTDTQYF. Written as DNA, the CDR3 is TGTGCCAGCTCACCAAGCCTCGTGAGCACCACAGATACGCAGTATTTT.

This clonotype was counted between two and nine times. The chain carries TRBV20-1 and TRBJ1-3; TRBD1 might be the D (6 bases). This CDR3 is 13 amino acids long. Trimming pared 4 bases from V and 2 bases from J, leaving 9 bases between. Germline CDR1 and CDR2: DFQATT and SNEGSKA (reference sequence). CDR3: CSATAGAGNTIYF. The DNA of the CDR3 is TGCAGTGCTACTGCAGGGGCTGGAAACACCATATATTTT.

This chain connects TRBV5-8 to TRBJ1-3, with 7 bases identical to TRBD1. Germline-derived CDR1 and CDR2 are SGHTS and YDEGEE. Trimming at V came to 0 bases and at J to 2 bases, leaving 2 bases not matched to a gene. The CDR3 has 15 amino acids. CDR3 sequence reads: CASSLGDRAGNTIYF. CDR3 DNA sequence: TGTGCCAGCAGCTTGGGAGACAGGGCTGGAAACACCATATATTTT.

In its sample, this clonotype was seen a few times. The genes are TRBV5-1 and TRBJ1-6, with a tentative D call TRBD1 (5 bases). The CDR3 is 16 residues long. Germline loops: CDR1 SGHRS, CDR2 YFSETQ. Trimming took off 2 bases at V and 5 bases at J, with 14 bases between the two ends. For the CDR3, the DNA is TGCGCCAGCAGCTTTGCCCGGGACCATGATAATTCACCCCTCCACTTT. As protein: CASSFARDHDNSPLHF. Filled out from reference TRBV5-1 and TRBJ1-6, the complete variable domain reads KAGVTQTPRYLIKTRGQQVTLSCSPISGHRSVSWYQQTPGQGLQFLFEYFSETQRNKGNFPGRFSGRQFSNSRSEMNVSTLELGDSALYLCASSFARDHDNSPLHFGNGTRLTVT.

The rearrangement uses TRBV7-9 and TRBJ1-3; TRBD1 agrees at 7 bases. The CDR3 is made up of 16 amino acids. Germline V gene sequence: CDR1 SEHNR, CDR2 FQNEAQ (reference sequence). The junction had 14 bases not matched to a gene; V was cut back by 4 bases and J by 8 bases. CDR3 sequence: CASSYTGTDPRHTIYF. CDR3 sequence (DNA): TGTGCCAGCAGCTACACCGGGACAGATCCCCGGCACACCATATATTTT.

There are a few counts of this clonotype. The chain uses TRBV12-3 or TRBV12-4 and TRBJ1-5, with D possibly being TRBD1 (6 bases). Trimming shortened V by 5 bases and J by 9 bases, and 14 bases separated the two germline ends. The CDR3 is 13 residues long. CDR3 amino acids: CASSPTGPGPQHF. CDR3 DNA sequence: TGTGCCAGCAGTCCGACAGGTCCAGGGCCCCAGCATTTT.

The chain recombines TRBV20-1 with TRBJ1-1; 7 nucleotides align to TRBD1. CDR3 length: 13 amino acids. Germline CDR1 DFQATT, CDR2 SNEGSKA (reference sequence). V shed 8 bases, J shed 1 base, and the junction held 7 bases outside the gene matches. The CDR3 sequence: CSPSTGSNTEAFF. The DNA of the CDR3 is TGCAGTCCCTCGACAGGGTCGAACACTGAAGCTTTCTTT.

This clonotype was seen a handful of times. The V call is TRBV6-5, the J call TRBJ1-5, with D perhaps matching TRBD1 (5 bases). The CDR3 consists of 13 residues. The V gene's germline CDR1 is MNHEY and CDR2 SVGAGI. With 4 bases removed from V and 4 bases from J, the gap between germline ends came to 8 bases. Written as DNA, the CDR3 is TGTGCCAGCAGTTGGACAAAAAATCAGCCCCAGCATTTT. Its protein is CASSWTKNQPQHF.

The chain uses TRBV4-3 and TRBJ2-2; D is possibly TRBD2 (6 bases). Germline loops: CDR1 LGHNA, CDR2 YSLEER. This CDR3 comprises 14 residues. Deletions cut 0 bases from V and 6 bases from J, with 8 bases between. The CDR3 DNA sequence: TGCGCCAGCAGCCAAGAAGGAGGGCCCGGGGAGCTGTTTTTT. It codes for CASSQEGGPGELFF.

This clonotype was seen just once. This sequence joins TRBV20-1 and TRBJ2-1; D unclear. The V gene's germline CDR1 is DFQATT and CDR2 SNEGSKA (reference sequence). This CDR3 has 15 residues. V gave up 2 bases and J gave up 4 bases, with 15 bases separating them. The CDR3 nucleotides read TGCAGTGCTAGAATCACGGGCTCCTATTACAATGAGCAGTTCTTC. Residues: CSARITGSYYNEQFF.

The table lists this clonotype with many counts. V gene TRBV20-1 combines with J gene TRBJ1-5, with a possible D match to TRBD1 (6 bases). Germline CDR1 DFQATT, CDR2 SNEGSKA (reference sequence). The CDR3 is 12 amino acids. The germline V and J ends were trimmed by 4 bases and 6 bases, with 10 bases remaining between them. Here the CDR3 reads CSAKQGSQPQHF. CDR3 DNA sequence: TGCAGTGCTAAACAGGGCTCTCAGCCCCAGCATTTT.

Only a few counts were recorded for this clonotype. The chain employs TRBV20-1 and TRBJ1-6; 7 bases line up with TRBD1. The CDR3 runs to 16 residues. Trimming cost V 0 bases and J 7 bases; bases outside gene matches: 9. From germline, CDR1 is DFQATT and CDR2 SNEGSKA (reference sequence). The CDR3 sequence is CSARDGTAGQNSPLHF. CDR3 DNA sequence: TGCAGTGCTAGAGATGGGACAGCGGGCCAAAATTCACCCCTCCACTTT.

The table lists this clonotype with a few counts. V and J are TRBV11-2 and TRBJ2-7; 8 bases match TRBD1. This CDR3 has 15 residues. The V gene's germline CDR1 is SGHAT and CDR2 FQNNGV. With V trimmed by 6 bases and J by 4 bases, 11 bases remained unmatched. CDR3 in amino acids: CASRDARTGNYEQYF. The CDR3 DNA is TGTGCCAGCAGGGACGCGAGGACAGGGAATTACGAGCAGTACTTC.

This clonotype was counted many times. The chain employs TRBV5-1 and TRBJ2-5; 7 bases map to TRBD2. J gave up 2 bases and V 0 bases, and 7 bases lay outside the gene matches. Germline CDR1 and CDR2: SGHRS and YFSETQ. The CDR3 consists of 16 residues. The CDR3 region is CASSLEPSGKQETQYF. As DNA, the CDR3 is TGCGCCAGCAGCTTGGAGCCTAGCGGTAAACAAGAGACCCAGTACTTC.